This T cell receptor (beta chain) emerged from a study of T cell changes during pregnancy in multiple sclerosis. Sequencing was performed with immunoSEQ multiplex PCR; in TCRdb, only in-frame clones are kept and a portion is missing. The sample contains approximately 65,000 clones, 91% of which appear only once. CDR3 size: 16 residues. Trimming took off 2 bases at V and 4 bases at J, with 16 bases between the two ends. Germline V gene lookup returns CDR1 SGHDT and CDR2 YYEEEE. This chain links TRBV5-6 with TRBJ1-5; TRBD1 is a possible D gene (6 bases). The starting material was CD4+ T cells from peripheral blood mononuclear cells, obtained in the first trimester of pregnancy. This receptor was identified in a female donor with multiple sclerosis, enrolled in a pregnancy study. For the CDR3, the DNA is TGTGCCAGCAGCTTCTGGGACAACGCGAGGAATCAGCCCCAGCATTTT. It codes for CASSFWDNARNQPQHF.